The 29 T cell receptor beta chains given below trace back to one sample, sequenced in a study of blood T cell repertoires in COVID-19. Produced via immunoSEQ multiplex PCR; TCRdb's table is partial and in-frame only. The sample consists of approximately 20,000 clones, approximately 80% of them appearing once. Sample: peripheral blood. These receptors were obtained from a man in his sixties or seventies with acute or convalescent COVID-19.

The chain uses TRBV19 and TRBJ1-2; perhaps TRBD1 as D (5 bases). Germline V lookup: CDR1 LNHDA, CDR2 SQIVND (reference sequence). The CDR3 length is 17 residues. With 7 bases removed from V and 3 bases from J, the gap between germline ends came to 24 bases. In DNA form, the CDR3 reads TGTGCCAGTACCCCCTGGGACTCGGCGGGCGGTGACTATGGCTACACCTTC. Amino acid sequence: CASTPWDSAGGDYGYTF. The full variable domain, completed using reference TRBV19 and TRBJ1-2, is DGGITQSPKYLFRKEGQNVTLSCEQNLNHDAMYWYRQDPGQGLRLIYYSQIVNDFQKGDIAEGYSVSREKKESFPLTVTSAQKNPTAFYLCASTPWDSAGGDYGYTFGSGTRLTVV.

The chain has TRBV24-1 and TRBJ1-1; D not resolved. V was shortened by 9 bases and J by 4 bases, with 14 bases between the two germline ends. Germline loops: CDR1 KGHDR, CDR2 SFDVKD. The CDR3 consists of 13 residues. Here the CDR3 reads CATSTSVATEAFF. CDR3 DNA: TGTGCCACCTCGACTTCGGTCGCCACTGAAGCTTTCTTT.

The genes are TRBV7-9 and TRBJ1-5; 8 nucleotides align to TRBD1. This CDR3 comprises 15 residues. After removal of 5 bases from V and 3 bases from J, the junction contained 6 bases not matched to a gene. Germline V gene sequence: CDR1 SEHNR, CDR2 FQNEAQ (reference sequence). The CDR3 sequence: CASSRTGLINQPQHF. The CDR3 DNA reads TGTGCCAGCAGCAGGACAGGGTTGATCAATCAGCCCCAGCATTTT.

The chain carries TRBV28 and TRBJ1-6; maybe TRBD1 (6 bases). The CDR3 spans 12 residues. Germline-derived CDR1 and CDR2 are MDHEN and SYDVKM. This CDR3 is CASLGGGDALHF. The CDR3 nucleotides read TGTGCATCGTTAGGGGGTGGAGATGCCCTCCACTTT.

V usage is TRBV27 and J usage is TRBJ2-7, with D perhaps matching TRBD2 (6 bases). Germline V gene data show CDR1 as MNHEY and CDR2 as SMNVEV (reference sequence). This CDR3 spans 12 amino acids. The germline V and J ends were trimmed by 4 bases and 6 bases, with 10 bases remaining between them. In DNA form, the CDR3 reads TGTGCCAGCAGTTCTGTGGGAGGCGAGCAGTACTTC. Its translation is CASSSVGGEQYF.

This rearrangement joins TRBV27 to TRBJ2-2, with D tentatively TRBD2 (6 bases). Trimming stripped 3 bases from V and 5 bases from J, with 16 bases between. Germline loops: CDR1 MNHEY, CDR2 SMNVEV (reference sequence). The CDR3 contains 16 residues. This CDR3 reads CASSFLSRAGTGELFF. The CDR3 DNA sequence: TGTGCCAGCAGTTTTCTCTCTCGTGCGGGGACCGGGGAGCTGTTTTTT.

The V and J genes are TRBV11-3 and TRBJ2-7, with no clear D. V shed 4 bases and J shed 0 bases, with 10 bases lying between them. Per germline, CDR1 SGHNT and CDR2 YENEEA. The CDR3 length is 14 residues. This chain's CDR3 is CASSSLGGSYEQYF. CDR3 coding DNA: TGTGCCAGCAGCTCTCTAGGTGGCTCCTACGAGCAGTACTTC.

The chain recombines TRBV30 with TRBJ2-1, with D possibly matching TRBD2 (5 bases). This CDR3 has 13 amino acids. V gave up 0 bases and J gave up 7 bases, with 10 bases separating them. Looked up from germline, CDR1 is GTSNPN and CDR2 is SVGIG (reference sequence). Here the CDR3 DNA reads TGTGCCTGGAGTGTACTAGAGTGGAATGAGCAGTTCTTC. This codes for CAWSVLEWNEQFF.

This sequence joins TRBV5-4 and TRBJ1-1; perhaps TRBD1 as D (5 bases). Trimming stripped 2 bases from V and 0 bases from J, with 11 bases between. Per germline, CDR1 SGHNT and CDR2 YYREEE (reference sequence). The CDR3 spans 15 residues. CDR3 in amino acids: CASSFPDIMNTEAFF. CDR3 DNA: TGTGCCAGCAGCTTCCCGGACATCATGAACACTGAAGCTTTCTTT.

The V gene is TRBV28, the J gene TRBJ2-1; weak D call: TRBD2 (6 bases). V shed 7 bases and J shed 7 bases, with 17 bases lying between them. Per the germline V gene, CDR1 is MDHEN and CDR2 is SYDVKM. CDR3 length: 14 residues. CDR3 sequence reads: CASNLATRRNEQFF. CDR3 DNA: TGTGCCAGCAACCTAGCGACCAGACGGAATGAGCAGTTCTTC.

The J gene is TRBJ2-7, the V gene TRBV18; 7 nucleotides match TRBD2. This CDR3 has 13 amino acids. Losses at the gene ends were 5 bases for V and 7 bases for J; bases not matched to a gene: 8. Germline V CDR1 and CDR2: KGHSH, LQKENI. The CDR3 DNA is TGTGCCAGCTCAGTTCGGGAGGCAGGGGAGCAGTACTTC. The encoded protein is CASSVREAGEQYF.

This chain joins TRBV9 and TRBJ1-1; weak D call: TRBD1 (6 bases). CDR3 length: 17 residues. The ends were cut back, 3 bases at V and 3 bases at J, with 21 bases in the middle. Per the germline V gene, CDR1 is SGDLS and CDR2 is YYNGEE. The chain's CDR3 is CASSAALGRGRDTEAFF. In DNA, the CDR3 is TGTGCCAGCAGCGCAGCCCTAGGGAGGGGGAGGGACACTGAAGCTTTCTTT.

CDR3 bases: TGTGCCAGCAGCCAGGGCAGGGGTCATCAGCCCCAGCATTTT. Translating it yields CASSQGRGHQPQHF. The chain carries TRBV3-1 (or the pseudogene TRBV3-2) and TRBJ1-5; D is perhaps TRBD1 (6 bases). Germline V gives CDR1 LGHDT, CDR2 YNNKEL (reference sequence). CDR3 length: 14 residues. The V gene lost 3 bases and the J gene lost 5 bases, with 11 bases spanning the gap.

J is TRBJ2-1 and V is TRBV7-8; D is uncertain. This CDR3 has 15 residues. CDR1 is SGHVS and CDR2 is FQNEAQ in the germline V gene. The V gene lost 4 bases and the J gene lost 0 bases, with 10 bases spanning the gap. CDR3 DNA: TGTGCCAGCAGCTCTTTTACCAGCTCCTACAATGAGCAGTTCTTC. Its translation: CASSSFTSSYNEQFF.

The rearrangement links TRBV5-1 to TRBJ2-3, with 7 bases matching TRBD2. The CDR3 runs 16 residues. With V trimmed by 0 bases and J by 0 bases, 4 bases remained unmatched. Per the germline V gene, CDR1 is SGHRS and CDR2 is YFSETQ. CDR3: CASSLEPLASTDTQYF. The CDR3 DNA follows: TGCGCCAGCAGCTTGGAGCCACTAGCGAGCACAGATACGCAGTATTTT. The full variable domain, completed using reference TRBV5-1 and TRBJ2-3, is KAGVTQTPRYLIKTRGQQVTLSCSPISGHRSVSWYQQTPGQGLQFLFEYFSETQRNKGNFPGRFSGRQFSNSRSEMNVSTLELGDSALYLCASSLEPLASTDTQYFGPGTRLTVL.

The V and J genes are TRBV6-5 and TRBJ2-1; D is perhaps TRBD2 (5 bases). Per the germline V gene, CDR1 is MNHEY and CDR2 is SVGAGI. Between the trimmed V and J ends, which lost 11 bases and 0 bases, there was a span of 14 bases. The CDR3 totals 14 residues. The CDR3 sequence is CAAERRSSYNEQFF. The CDR3 DNA is TGTGCCGCAGAGCGGCGGAGCTCCTACAATGAGCAGTTCTTC.

The chain links TRBV2 to TRBJ1-6, with D tentatively TRBD1 (5 bases). Per the germline V gene, CDR1 is SNHLY and CDR2 is FYNNEI. The V and J ends lost 1 base and 13 bases respectively, with 14 bases between them. The CDR3 length is 14 residues. The CDR3 nucleotides are TGTGCCAGCAGTGAAGAGGGGTACCGGAGCCCCCTCCACTTT. Translation gives CASSEEGYRSPLHF.

This chain connects TRBV9 to TRBJ2-7, with D tentatively TRBD1 (6 bases). CDR1 and CDR2 (germline): SGDLS, YYNGEE. The V gene lost 0 bases and the J gene lost 6 bases, with 10 bases spanning the gap. The CDR3 consists of 13 residues. CDR3 in amino acids: CASSVVTGREQYF. The CDR3 DNA follows: TGTGCCAGCAGCGTAGTCACAGGGCGCGAGCAGTACTTC.

This chain connects TRBV5-4 to TRBJ1-2, with TRBD1 matching 8 bases. This CDR3 is 13 amino acids long. Germline V gene sequence: CDR1 SGHNT, CDR2 YYREEE (reference sequence). V lost 1 base and J lost 8; bases outside the gene matches: 4. The CDR3 DNA reads TGTGCCAGCAGCTTGACAGGGGGTATCGGCTACACCTTC. Its translation: CASSLTGGIGYTF.

This rearrangement joins TRBV3-1 (or the pseudogene TRBV3-2) to TRBJ2-7; a possible D gene is TRBD1 (5 bases). CDR1 and CDR2 (germline): LGHDT, YNNKEL (reference sequence). The CDR3 consists of 14 residues. The V gene lost 3 bases and the J gene lost 0 bases, with 9 bases spanning the gap. CDR3 sequence (DNA): TGTGCCAGCAGCCAGACAGTCAGCTCCTACGAGCAGTACTTC. Its translation: CASSQTVSSYEQYF.

The chain joins TRBV19 to TRBJ1-5; no firm D call. This CDR3 is built from 12 residues. V was trimmed by 5 bases and J by 5 bases, leaving 7 bases between them. The germline gives CDR1 LNHDA, CDR2 SQIVND (reference sequence). CDR3 bases: TGTGCCAGTAGTTTGGGAGATCAGCCCCAGCATTTT. It is translated as CASSLGDQPQHF.

This clone was seen more than once but under ten times. This chain connects TRBV27 to TRBJ2-7, with D perhaps matching TRBD1 (6 bases). Germline lookup yields CDR1 MNHEY and CDR2 SMNVEV (reference sequence). Trimming removed 8 bases at V and 3 bases at J, with 20 bases between. The CDR3 totals 15 residues. CDR3 coding DNA: TGTGCCAGCTATTCTGTACAGGGACCTAGCTACGAGCAGTACTTC. This encodes CASYSVQGPSYEQYF.

This clone was seen only a few times. V and J are TRBV9 and TRBJ1-2; D uncertain. Trimming shortened V by 1 base and J by 8 bases, and 12 bases separated the two germline ends. The germline V gene has CDR1 SGDLS and CDR2 YYNGEE. The CDR3 consists of 13 residues. DNA for the CDR3: TGTGCCAGCAGCGTAATAGAGGGCGGGGGCTACACCTTC. Its protein is CASSVIEGGGYTF. The variable domain in full, completed from reference TRBV9 and TRBJ1-2, reads DSGVTQTPKHLITATGQRVTLRCSPRSGDLSVYWYQQSLDQGLQFLIQYYNGEERAKGNILERFSAQQFPDLHSELNLSSLELGDSALYFCASSVIEGGGYTFGSGTRLTVV.

The chain combines TRBV4-3 with TRBJ2-7; TRBD1 matches at 9 bases. Trimming removed 4 bases from V and 7 bases from J; junction bases left unmatched: 5. Germline V gene lookup returns CDR1 LGHNA and CDR2 YSLEER. This CDR3 is built from 13 residues. The CDR3 bases are TGCGCCAGCAGCCTGGACAGGGGTGGAGAGCAGTACTTC. Translated, it gives CASSLDRGGEQYF.

The chain is built from TRBV5-1 and TRBJ1-4; D remains unclear. Looked up from germline, CDR1 is SGHRS and CDR2 is YFSETQ. The CDR3 has 16 residues. V lost 0 bases and J lost 3, with 12 bases in between. The CDR3 coding sequence is TGCGCCAGCAGCTTGGGGCGGGATTCGGCTAATGAAAAACTGTTTTTT. It specifies CASSLGRDSANEKLFF.

This clone has only a few counts. The CDR3 loop is CASSSFGLVENEQFF. The CDR3 region has the DNA TGTGCCAGCAGCTCGTTCGGACTGGTTGAGAATGAGCAGTTCTTC. The V gene is TRBV5-4, the J gene TRBJ2-1; perhaps TRBD2 as D (5 bases). The CDR3 contains 15 residues. CDR1 and CDR2 (germline): SGHNT, YYREEE (reference sequence). Trimming took off 3 bases at V and 7 bases at J, with 17 bases between the two ends.

V gene TRBV14 combines with J gene TRBJ2-7; maybe TRBD2 (6 bases). This CDR3 contains 18 residues. Germline assignment: CDR1 SGHDN and CDR2 FVKESK. V lost 3 bases to trimming and J lost 4 bases, with 25 bases between them. The DNA for the CDR3 is TGTGCCAGCAGCCACCAAACGACCCCGGGACTCCTGAAATACGAGCAGTACTTC. Its translation is CASSHQTTPGLLKYEQYF.

The V and J genes are TRBV11-2 and TRBJ2-7, with D uncertain. This CDR3 has 13 residues. The germline V and J ends were trimmed by 5 bases and 4 bases, with 12 bases remaining between them. CDR1 is SGHAT and CDR2 is FQNNGV in the germline V gene. CDR3 DNA sequence: TGTGCCAGCAGCCTCCCGGGTGTTTACGAGCAGTACTTC. It encodes CASSLPGVYEQYF.

The chain joins TRBV2 to TRBJ2-3, with 12 nucleotides matching TRBD2. V shed 5 bases and J 4 bases; nucleotides not matched to a gene: 7. The CDR3 is 16 residues long. CDR1 is SNHLY, CDR2 FYNNEI, per germline. This CDR3 reads CASSMTSGSWADTQYF. The CDR3 nucleotides are TGTGCCAGCAGTATGACTAGCGGGAGTTGGGCAGATACGCAGTATTTT.